What follows is one T cell receptor beta chain and its context. Antigen: not known. Sequencing was performed with immunoSEQ multiplex PCR; in TCRdb, only in-frame clones are kept and a portion is missing. The table has some 65,000 clones, 94% seen once. This specimen belongs to a study of cytomegalovirus exposure and HLA in healthy donors. Notes on the study in general: In vitro, a few CMV-associated chains proved specific for CMV antigens. Associated with cytomegalovirus, according to the listing, were 170 or so TCR beta chains. Rare TCR sequences predominated, though certain public TCRs were found in many donors.

The junction had 9 bases not matched to a gene; V was cut back by 2 bases and J by 12 bases. From germline, CDR1 is MNHEY and CDR2 SVGAGI. The CDR3 has 14 amino acids. These donors were members of the roughly 120-subject validation cohort, a group separate from the roughly 670-subject first cohort. J is TRBJ2-1 and V is TRBV6-5; TRBD2 matches 8 bases. What was sequenced was PBMCs. This TCR was recovered from a man between 18 and 29 years old in good health and CMV-seropositive. The CDR3 spells CASSYLRRSGGQFF. In DNA, the CDR3 is TGTGCCAGCAGTTACCTCCGAAGGAGCGGGGGGCAGTTCTTC.